Presented here are 6 T cell receptor beta chains from one specimen sequenced in a study of metastatic and nonmetastatic thyroid tumors. Before thyroid surgery, none of the patients had received any treatment. Using MiXCR, TCRdb re-called clones from the PCR reads. This repertoire shows more than 25,000 clones, approximately 24% found once; its top ten account for roughly 5.6%. Sequenced input: blood. The receptors here all came from a female donor with papillary thyroid cancer or a benign thyroid nodule (not recorded which). Some clones in this sample may be carry-over from other donors' samples.

In its sample, this clone was seen many times. The V and J genes are TRBV7-3 and TRBJ2-7, with 10 bases identical to TRBD1. The CDR3 runs to 16 residues. V lost 1 base to trimming and J lost 0 bases; unmatched junction nucleotides: 3. Germline V gene sequence: CDR1 SGHTA, CDR2 FQGTGA. This CDR3 reads CASSLIGDRGSYEQYF. The CDR3 coding sequence is TGTGCCAGCAGCTTAATCGGGGACAGGGGCTCCTACGAGCAGTACTTC.

This clone turned up a few times. This chain joins TRBV27 and TRBJ2-1; no definite D call. This CDR3 region has 13 residues. V was pared by 3 bases and J by 5 bases, with 8 bases between. Germline-derived CDR1 and CDR2 are MNHEY and SMNVEV (reference sequence). The CDR3 DNA sequence: TGTGCCAGCAGTTTGAAAGGAAACAATGAGCAGTTCTTC. Translation gives CASSLKGNNEQFF.

On this clone: Just one base apart from a much larger clone, this may be a read error. The chain uses TRBV5-6 and TRBJ2-5; the D gene is possibly TRBD1 (5 bases). Germline V CDR1 and CDR2: SGHDT, YYEEEE. The CDR3 contains 15 residues. DNA for the CDR3: TGTGTCAGCAGCTTAGTCGGCCAGGGTGGAGAGACCCAGTACTTC. This codes for CVSSLVGQGGETQYF.

This clone has at least ten counts. V and J are TRBV3-1 and TRBJ2-5, with 7 bases that match TRBD2. Trimming at V came to 0 bases and at J to 5 bases, leaving 6 bases not matched to a gene. This CDR3 region has 15 residues. The germline gives CDR1 LGHDT, CDR2 YNNKEL (reference sequence). The CDR3 DNA reads as TGTGCCAGCAGCCAAGATCGCCTGGGGGGGGAGACCCAGTACTTC. This codes for CASSQDRLGGETQYF.

The chain uses TRBV20-1 and TRBJ2-7; 7 bases are shared with TRBD2. The CDR3 covers 15 residues. With 5 bases clipped from V and 5 bases from J, the junction kept 15 bases outside the gene matches. In germline, CDR1 is DFQATT, CDR2 SNEGSKA (reference sequence). CDR3 in amino acids: CSAPGTIRALDEQYF. CDR3 coding DNA: TGCAGTGCTCCCGGGACTATCCGAGCTTTGGACGAGCAGTACTTC.

This clone came up once. One end of the junction varies from germline; a read error may be responsible. J is TRBJ2-5 and V is TRBV27; the D gene is possibly TRBD2 (5 bases). CDR1 is MNHEY, CDR2 SMNVEV, per germline (reference sequence). The CDR3 runs 13 residues. Here the CDR3 reads CASSSRLGETRYF. As DNA, the CDR3 is TGTGCCAGCAGTTCAAGGCTGGGAGAGACCCGGTACTTC.